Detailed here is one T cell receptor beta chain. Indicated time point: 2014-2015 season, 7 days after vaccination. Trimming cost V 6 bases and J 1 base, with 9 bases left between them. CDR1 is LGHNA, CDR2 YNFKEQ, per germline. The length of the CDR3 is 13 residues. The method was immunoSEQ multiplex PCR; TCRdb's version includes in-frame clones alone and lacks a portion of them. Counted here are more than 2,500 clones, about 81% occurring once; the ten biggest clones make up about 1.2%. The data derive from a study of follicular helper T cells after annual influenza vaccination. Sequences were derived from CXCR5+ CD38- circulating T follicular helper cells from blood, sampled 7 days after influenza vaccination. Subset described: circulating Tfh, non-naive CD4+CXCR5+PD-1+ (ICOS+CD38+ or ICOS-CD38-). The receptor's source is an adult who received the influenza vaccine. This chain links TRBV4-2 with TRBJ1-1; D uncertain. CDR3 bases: TGTGCCAGCAGTCCCCCCAGGAACACTGAAGCTTTCTTT. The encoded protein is CASSPPRNTEAFF.